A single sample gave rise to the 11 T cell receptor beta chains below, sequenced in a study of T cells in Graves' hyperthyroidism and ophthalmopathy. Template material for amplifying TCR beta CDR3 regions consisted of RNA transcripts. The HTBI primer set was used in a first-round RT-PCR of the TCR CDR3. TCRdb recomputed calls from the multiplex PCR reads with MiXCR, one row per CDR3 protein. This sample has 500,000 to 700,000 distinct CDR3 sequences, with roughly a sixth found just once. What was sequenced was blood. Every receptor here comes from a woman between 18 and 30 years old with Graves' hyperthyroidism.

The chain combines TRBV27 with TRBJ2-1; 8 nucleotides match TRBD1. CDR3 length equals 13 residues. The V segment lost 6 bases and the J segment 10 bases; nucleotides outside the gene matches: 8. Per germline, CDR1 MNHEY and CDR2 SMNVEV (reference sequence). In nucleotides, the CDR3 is TGTGCCAGCAGCCGACAGGGGTCAAGGGAGCAGTTCTTC. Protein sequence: CASSRQGSREQFF.

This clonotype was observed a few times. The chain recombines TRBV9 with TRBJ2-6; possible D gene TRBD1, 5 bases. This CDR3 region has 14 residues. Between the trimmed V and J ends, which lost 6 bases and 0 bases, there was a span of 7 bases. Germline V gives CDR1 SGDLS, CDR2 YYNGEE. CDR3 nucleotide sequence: TGTGCCAGCACCAGGGACTCTGGGGCCAACGTCCTGACTTTC. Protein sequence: CASTRDSGANVLTF.

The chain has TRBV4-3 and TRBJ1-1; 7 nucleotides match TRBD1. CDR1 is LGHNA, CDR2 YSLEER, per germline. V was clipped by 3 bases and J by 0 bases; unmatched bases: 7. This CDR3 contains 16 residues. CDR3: CASSHGTATLNTEAFF. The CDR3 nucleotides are TGCGCCAGCAGCCATGGGACAGCGACCTTGAACACTGAAGCTTTCTTT.

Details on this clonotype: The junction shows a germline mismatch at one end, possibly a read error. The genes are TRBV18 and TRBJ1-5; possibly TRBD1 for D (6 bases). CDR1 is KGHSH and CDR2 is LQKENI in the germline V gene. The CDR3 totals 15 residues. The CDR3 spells CAGSRDGQPNQPQHF. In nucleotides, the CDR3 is TGTGCCGGCTCGCGTGATGGACAGCCCAATCAGCCCCAGCATTTT.

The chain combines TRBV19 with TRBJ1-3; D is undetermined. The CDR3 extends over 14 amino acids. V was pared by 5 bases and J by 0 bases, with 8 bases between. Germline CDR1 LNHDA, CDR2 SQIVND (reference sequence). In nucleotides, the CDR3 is TGTGCCAGTAGTTTCACAGACTCTGGAAACACCATATATTTT. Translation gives CASSFTDSGNTIYF.

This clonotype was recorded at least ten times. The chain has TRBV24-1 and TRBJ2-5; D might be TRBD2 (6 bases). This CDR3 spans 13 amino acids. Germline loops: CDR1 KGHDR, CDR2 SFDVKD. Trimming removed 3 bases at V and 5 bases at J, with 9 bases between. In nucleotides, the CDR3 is TGTGCCACCAGTGATCATCGGGGGGAGACCCAGTACTTC. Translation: CATSDHRGETQYF.

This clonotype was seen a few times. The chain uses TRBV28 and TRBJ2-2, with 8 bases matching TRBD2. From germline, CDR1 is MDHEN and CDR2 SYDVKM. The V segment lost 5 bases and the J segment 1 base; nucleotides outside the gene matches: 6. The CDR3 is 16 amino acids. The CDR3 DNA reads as TGTGCCAGCAGTCGTTTCGGGACTAGGAACACCGGGGAGCTGTTTTTT. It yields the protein CASSRFGTRNTGELFF.

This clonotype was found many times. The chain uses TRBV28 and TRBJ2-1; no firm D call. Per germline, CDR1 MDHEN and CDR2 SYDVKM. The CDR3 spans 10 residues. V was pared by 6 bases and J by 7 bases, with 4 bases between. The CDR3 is CASRRNEQFF. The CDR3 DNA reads TGTGCCAGCAGGAGGAATGAGCAGTTCTTC.

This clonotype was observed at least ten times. The CDR3 DNA reads as TGTGCCAGCAGTTTGCAGGGGGGGTTGTACAATGAGCAGTTCTTC. Translating it yields CASSLQGGLYNEQFF. The V gene is TRBV27, the J gene TRBJ2-1; either TRBD1 or TRBD2 may supply D (7 bases each). The CDR3 extends over 15 amino acids. Germline CDR1 is MNHEY and CDR2 is SMNVEV (reference sequence). The V gene lost 3 bases and the J gene lost 4 bases, with 13 bases spanning the gap.

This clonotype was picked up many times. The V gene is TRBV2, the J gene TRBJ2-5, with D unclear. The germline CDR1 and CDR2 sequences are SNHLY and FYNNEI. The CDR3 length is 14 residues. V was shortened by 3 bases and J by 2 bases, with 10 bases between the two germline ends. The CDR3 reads CASSDRVRQETQYF. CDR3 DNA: TGTGCCAGCAGTGACCGGGTCCGTCAAGAGACCCAGTACTTC. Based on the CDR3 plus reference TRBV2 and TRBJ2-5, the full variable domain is EPEVTQTPSHQVTQMGQEVILRCVPISNHLYFYWYRQILGQKVEFLVSFYNNEISEKSEIFDDQFSVERPDGSNFTLKIRSTKLEDSAMYFCASSDRVRQETQYFGPGTRLLVL.

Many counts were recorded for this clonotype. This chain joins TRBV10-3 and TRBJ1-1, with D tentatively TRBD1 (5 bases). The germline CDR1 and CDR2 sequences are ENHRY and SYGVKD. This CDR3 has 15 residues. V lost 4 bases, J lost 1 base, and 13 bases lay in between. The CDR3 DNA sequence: TGTGCCATCAGTGGCTCAAGGGGTCCGAACACTGAAGCTTTCTTT. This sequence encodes CAISGSRGPNTEAFF.